This T cell receptor (beta chain) was sequenced during a study of T cells in Graves' hyperthyroidism and ophthalmopathy. Overall study results and limits: Blood shared most expanded thyroid clonotypes above 0.001. Ophthalmopathy stood apart from stable hyperthyroidism in a 13 V-J model.

Germline assignment: CDR1 MGHRA and CDR2 YSYEKL. This CDR3 comprises 17 residues. V lost 1 base to trimming and J lost 3 bases, with 19 bases between them. Details on this clonotype: Its antigen is currently unknown.

The study collected blood at first hyperthyroidism diagnosis, before any ophthalmopathy symptoms arose. From more than 9 ml of fresh peripheral blood, PBMCs were isolated. RNA transcripts provided the source from which TCR beta CDR3 regions were amplified. An initial round of RT-PCR targeting the TCR CDR3 relied on the HTBI primer set. In TCRdb, the multiplex PCR reads were re-called with MiXCR into one record per CDR3 protein. The table shows about 290,000 distinct CDR3 sequences, with 13% occurring only once. The specimen was blood. The chain recombines TRBV4-1 with TRBJ2-7, with D possibly TRBD2 on 7 matching bases. The receptor was isolated from a woman in her twenties or thirties with Graves' hyperthyroidism that later progressed to Graves' ophthalmopathy. The CDR3 sequence is CASSQGPGASGSYEQYF. Written as DNA, the CDR3 is TGCGCCAGCAGCCAAGGACCGGGGGCTAGCGGTAGCTACGAGCAGTACTTC.